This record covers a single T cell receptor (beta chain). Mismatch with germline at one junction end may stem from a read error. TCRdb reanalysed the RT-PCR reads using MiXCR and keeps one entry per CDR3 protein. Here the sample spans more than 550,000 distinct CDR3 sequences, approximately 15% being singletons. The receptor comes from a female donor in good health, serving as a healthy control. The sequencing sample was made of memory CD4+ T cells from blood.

The CDR3 coding sequence is TGTGCCAGCAGCTTTATTGTTGGGACAGCATCTTTTTTT. Amino acid sequence: CASSFIVGTASFF. The chain employs TRBV7-2 and TRBJ2-3; 7 positions match TRBD1. The length of the CDR3 is 13 residues. Germline V CDR1 and CDR2: SGHTA, FQGNSA. The complete variable domain, with remaining parts taken from reference TRBV7-2 and TRBJ2-3, reads GAGVSQSPSNKVTEKGKDVELRCDPISGHTALYWYRQSLGQGLEFLIYFQGNSAPDKSGLPSDRFSAERTGGSVSTLTIQRTQQEDSAVYLCASSFIVGTASFFGPGTRLTVL.